This passage covers 11 T cell receptor beta chains from one sample sequenced in a study of blood T cell repertoires in COVID-19. The method was immunoSEQ multiplex PCR; TCRdb's version includes in-frame clones alone and lacks a portion of them. The data contain about 120,000 clones, around 80% of them singletons. Sequenced: peripheral blood. All receptors come from a man between 65 and 85 years old with active or convalescent COVID-19.

Only a few counts were recorded for this clone. This rearrangement joins TRBV18 to TRBJ1-6; D perhaps matches TRBD1 (5 bases). V lost 4 bases, J lost 5 bases, and 12 bases lay in between. This CDR3 has 15 amino acids. Germline-derived CDR1 and CDR2 are KGHSH and LQKENI. The CDR3 protein is CASSQGRVDNSPLHF. CDR3 nucleotide sequence: TGTGCCAGCTCACAGGGCAGGGTGGATAATTCACCCCTCCACTTT.

The V gene is TRBV9, the J gene TRBJ1-4; 8 bases align to TRBD1. CDR1 and CDR2 (germline): SGDLS, YYNGEE. The CDR3 is 16 amino acids. The trim removed 0 bases at V and 8 bases at J, leaving 9 bases unmatched. This chain's CDR3 is CASSVADRGSFEKLFF. CDR3 bases: TGTGCCAGCAGCGTAGCCGACAGGGGAAGTTTCGAAAAACTGTTTTTT.

The chain carries TRBV7-2 and TRBJ2-1; the match to TRBD2 covers 7 bases. Germline CDR1 and CDR2: SGHTA and FQGNSA. V lost 2 bases to trimming and J lost 5 bases; unmatched junction nucleotides: 0. The CDR3 is 13 amino acids. Here the CDR3 DNA reads TGTGCCAGCAGCTTACTAGCGGACAATGAGCAGTTCTTC. Protein product: CASSLLADNEQFF.

This chain uses TRBV4-1 with TRBJ2-6, with TRBD1 identical over 9 bases. The CDR3 consists of 18 residues. Per the germline V gene, CDR1 is MGHRA and CDR2 is YSYEKL. V lost 6 bases and J lost 1; bases outside the gene matches: 10. CDR3 coding DNA: TGCGCCAGCAGTCCCCAAGGGACAGGGATGTCTGGGGCCAACGTCCTGACTTTC. Protein sequence: CASSPQGTGMSGANVLTF.

V gene TRBV2 combines with J gene TRBJ2-7; 11 bases are a match to TRBD2. CDR1 and CDR2 (germline): SNHLY, FYNNEI. With V trimmed by 2 bases and J by 7 bases, 7 bases remained unmatched. This CDR3 has 15 residues. The CDR3 sequence is CASSEFGLAGGEQYF. In DNA, the CDR3 is TGTGCCAGCAGTGAATTCGGGCTAGCGGGGGGTGAGCAGTACTTC.

The chain employs TRBV6-5 and TRBJ1-2; 7 nucleotides agree with TRBD1. Germline trimming cut 6 bases from V and 8 bases from J; bases unmatched to any gene: 6. The CDR3 covers 12 residues. Germline V gene sequence: CDR1 MNHEY, CDR2 SVGAGI. CDR3 sequence reads: CASSPQGYGYTF. The CDR3 DNA follows: TGTGCCAGCAGCCCACAGGGGTACGGCTACACCTTC.

CDR3 nucleotides: TGTGCCCTGACTACACACCGACAGGAAACCCAAGAGACCCAGTACTTC. It yields the protein CALTTHRQETQETQYF. The chain combines TRBV30 with TRBJ2-5, with D possibly TRBD1 on 6 matching bases. The CDR3 contains 16 residues. Germline V gene lookup returns CDR1 GTSNPN and CDR2 SVGIG (reference sequence). V was pared by 8 bases and J by 1 base, with 23 bases between.

The rearrangement joins TRBV28 to TRBJ2-2, with 8 bases aligning to TRBD1. The germline gives CDR1 MDHEN, CDR2 SYDVKM. CDR3 length: 15 residues. The V gene end was trimmed by 3 bases and the J gene end by 6 bases; junction bases not matched to a gene: 6. CDR3 sequence (DNA): TGTGCCAGCAGTTTCGCAGGGGGCGAGTCCGGGGAGCTGTTTTTT. Translated, it gives CASSFAGGESGELFF.

The chain recombines TRBV6-1 with TRBJ2-6; D remains ambiguous. The germline CDR1 and CDR2 sequences are MNHNS and SASEGT. CDR3 length: 17 amino acids. Trimming removed 1 base at V and 0 bases at J, with 10 bases between. CDR3: CASSEEVRLSGANVLTF. The CDR3 region has the DNA TGTGCCAGCAGTGAAGAAGTGAGGCTCTCTGGGGCCAACGTCCTGACTTTC.

The rearrangement joins TRBV7-8 to TRBJ2-1, with 7 nucleotides matching TRBD2. This CDR3 has 16 amino acids. Per germline, CDR1 SGHVS and CDR2 FQNEAQ. V shed 0 bases and J 7 bases; nucleotides not matched to a gene: 9. The CDR3 spells CASSLAVAGIQNEQFF. CDR3 sequence (DNA): TGTGCCAGCAGCTTAGCGGTAGCGGGCATACAGAATGAGCAGTTCTTC.

The chain carries TRBV5-6 and TRBJ1-1; 7 bases align to TRBD1. CDR1 is SGHDT and CDR2 is YYEEEE in the germline V gene. This CDR3 has 14 residues. The trim removed 4 bases at V and 6 bases at J, leaving 9 bases unmatched. CDR3 coding DNA: TGTGCCAGCAGCCACACAGGGGCTCACCCTGAAGCTTTCTTT. Translated: CASSHTGAHPEAFF.